These 14 T cell receptor beta chains were all obtained from the same sample, sequenced in a study of neoadjuvant nivolumab and ipilimumab in lung cancer. Repertoires were generated with immunoSEQ multiplex PCR, while TCRdb's copy carries only in-frame clones and drops some. The table lists about 26,000 clones, more than 75% of them singletons. The sample in question was tumor tissue, obtained after neoadjuvant nivolumab, alone or with ipilimumab, at or shortly before surgery. The receptors derive from an adult with non-small cell lung cancer.

The genes are TRBV15 and TRBJ2-3, with 11 bases aligning to TRBD1. CDR1 is LNHNV, CDR2 YYDKDF, per germline (reference sequence). The CDR3 length is 15 residues. The junction had 5 bases not matched to a gene; V was cut back by 5 bases and J by 4 bases. The CDR3 is CATSPGQGAADTQYF. CDR3 DNA: TGTGCCACCAGCCCTGGACAGGGGGCGGCAGATACGCAGTATTTT.

The chain carries TRBV5-1 and TRBJ2-5, with a possible D match to TRBD2 (5 bases). The length of the CDR3 is 15 residues. V was pared by 1 base and J by 1 base, with 11 bases between. The germline CDR1 and CDR2 sequences are SGHRS and YFSETQ. The CDR3 region is CASSLHPGVQETQYF. The CDR3 DNA is TGCGCCAGCAGCTTGCATCCCGGGGTCCAAGAGACCCAGTACTTC.

On this clone: Sequence at one end of the junction differs from germline and may be a read error. The chain couples TRBV2 to TRBJ2-6; D ambiguous. There are 15 residues in the CDR3. Looked up from germline, CDR1 is SNHLY and CDR2 is FYNNEI. The CDR3 spells CASSEEGTGANVLTF. The CDR3 DNA reads as TGTGCCAGCAGCGAAGAAGGTACTGGGGCCAACGTCCTGACTTTC.

Concerning this clone: The junction departs from germline at one end; a sequencing error may be responsible. This chain links TRBV14 with TRBJ2-3; a weak D match, TRBD2 (6 bases). Germline-derived CDR1 and CDR2 are SGHDN and FVKESK. The CDR3 length is 12 residues. The CDR3, as DNA: TGTGCCAGCAGCCTCGGGACTGGGGCAACGAATTTT. Translating it yields CASSLGTGATNF.

The chain links TRBV7-2 to TRBJ2-5; no reliable D call. The DNA matches TRBJ2-7 better at its end, which makes the J call doubtful. The germline gives CDR1 SGHTA, CDR2 FQGNSA. The CDR3 has 13 residues. The CDR3 DNA reads as TGTGCCAGCAGCTCCTATTTAGGCGTCGAGCAGTACTTC. Amino acids: CASSSYLGVEQYF.

This clone was detected only once. The chain uses TRBV7-3 and TRBJ2-5; D unresolved. V was trimmed by 2 bases and J by 2 bases, leaving 6 bases between them. Germline V lookup: CDR1 SGHTA, CDR2 FQGTGA. CDR3 length: 13 amino acids. CDR3 amino acids: CASSLEKQETQYF. The CDR3 DNA is TGTGCCAGCAGCTTAGAAAAGCAAGAGACCCAGTACTTC.

This chain uses TRBV5-4 with TRBJ1-1; 8 bases map to TRBD1. The junction had 9 bases not matched to a gene; V was cut back by 4 bases and J by 4 bases. CDR3 length: 15 amino acids. CDR1 is SGHNT and CDR2 is YYREEE in the germline V gene (reference sequence). The CDR3 nucleotides are TGTGCCAGCAGCCGCCAGGGGGCGGTAAGCACTGAAGCTTTCTTT. This sequence encodes CASSRQGAVSTEAFF.

V gene TRBV19 combines with J gene TRBJ1-2; 9 bases are a match to TRBD1. The CDR3 contains 15 residues. Germline loops: CDR1 LNHDA, CDR2 SQIVND (reference sequence). Germline trimming cut 8 bases from V and 2 bases from J; bases unmatched to any gene: 9. CDR3 sequence: CASYTGGPRNYGYTF. In DNA, the CDR3 is TGTGCCAGTTACACAGGGGGCCCTAGGAACTATGGCTACACCTTC. Full variable domain (missing parts from reference TRBV19 and TRBJ1-2): DGGITQSPKYLFRKEGQNVTLSCEQNLNHDAMYWYRQDPGQGLRLIYYSQIVNDFQKGDIAEGYSVSREKKESFPLTVTSAQKNPTAFYLCASYTGGPRNYGYTFGSGTRLTVV.

This chain links TRBV29-1 with TRBJ2-2, with TRBD2 matching 8 bases. This CDR3 is built from 15 residues. Trimming at V came to 4 bases and at J to 4 bases, leaving 8 bases not matched to a gene. Germline CDR1 SQVTM, CDR2 ANQGSEA. The CDR3 protein is CSVGFTSGFTGELFF. The DNA for the CDR3 is TGCAGCGTTGGGTTTACTAGCGGATTCACCGGGGAGCTGTTTTTT.

The sample holds one count of this clone. The J gene is TRBJ1-2, the V gene TRBV14; D gene ambiguous. Trimming removed 9 bases at V and 4 bases at J, with 15 bases between. CDR1 is SGHDN, CDR2 FVKESK, per germline. The CDR3 has 13 amino acids. The CDR3 nucleotides are TGTGCCAGTCACGGAGACCATCCCTATGGCTACACCTTC. Translated: CASHGDHPYGYTF.

The chain joins TRBV10-2 to TRBJ2-7; 11 bases fit TRBD1. The trim removed 6 bases at V and 2 bases at J, leaving 6 bases unmatched. Germline CDR1 and CDR2: WSHSY and SAAADI. CDR3 size: 15 residues. CDR3 in DNA: TGCGCCAGCAGGACGGGACAGGGGGTAACCTACGAGCAGTACTTC. Translation gives CASRTGQGVTYEQYF.

The gene calls are TRBV6-5 and TRBJ2-7; 7 nucleotides match TRBD1. With V trimmed by 5 bases and J by 2 bases, 3 bases remained unmatched. This CDR3 is built from 13 residues. The germline V gene encodes CDR1 MNHEY and CDR2 SVGAGI. CDR3 sequence reads: CASSQGQPYEQYF. The CDR3 DNA is TGTGCCAGCAGTCAGGGACAGCCCTACGAGCAGTACTTC.

This clone showed up just once. This rearrangement joins TRBV7-9 to TRBJ2-4, with D unclear. The CDR3 has 14 residues. CDR1 is SEHNR and CDR2 is FQNEAQ in the germline V gene (reference sequence). Trimming shortened V by 4 bases and J by 9 bases, and 16 bases separated the two germline ends. This CDR3 is CASSSRAAVGIQYF. CDR3 in DNA: TGTGCCAGCAGCTCTCGGGCGGCGGTGGGCATTCAGTACTTC.

V and J are TRBV7-2 and TRBJ1-2; TRBD1 matches 10 bases. V lost 5 bases, J lost 3 bases, and 12 bases stayed unmatched. CDR1 SGHTA and CDR2 FQGNSA come from the germline V gene. This CDR3 has 17 amino acids. The CDR3 here is CASSPTGQGPDDYGYTF. The DNA of the CDR3 is TGTGCCAGCAGCCCCACGGGACAGGGGCCCGATGACTATGGCTACACCTTC. Drawing the rest from reference TRBV7-2 and TRBJ1-2, the complete variable domain is GAGVSQSPSNKVTEKGKDVELRCDPISGHTALYWYRQSLGQGLEFLIYFQGNSAPDKSGLPSDRFSAERTGGSVSTLTIQRTQQEDSAVYLCASSPTGQGPDDYGYTFGSGTRLTVV.